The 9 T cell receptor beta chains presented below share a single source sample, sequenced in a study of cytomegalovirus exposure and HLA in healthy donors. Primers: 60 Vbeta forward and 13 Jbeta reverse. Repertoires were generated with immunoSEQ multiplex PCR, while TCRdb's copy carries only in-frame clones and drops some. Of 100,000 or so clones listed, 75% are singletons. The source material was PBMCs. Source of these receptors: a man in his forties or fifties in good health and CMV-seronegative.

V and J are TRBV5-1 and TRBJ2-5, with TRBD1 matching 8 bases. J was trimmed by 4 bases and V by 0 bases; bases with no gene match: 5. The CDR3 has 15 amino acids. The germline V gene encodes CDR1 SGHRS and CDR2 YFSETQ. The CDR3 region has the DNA TGCGCCAGCAGCTTGGAGGCAGGGGGCGGAGAGACCCAGTACTTC. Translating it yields CASSLEAGGGETQYF.

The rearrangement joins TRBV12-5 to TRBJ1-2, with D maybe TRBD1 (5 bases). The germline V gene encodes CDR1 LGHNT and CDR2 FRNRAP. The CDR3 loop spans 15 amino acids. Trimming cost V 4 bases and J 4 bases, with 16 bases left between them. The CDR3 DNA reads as TGTGCTAGTGGTTACGGAACAGGCACCATCTATGGCTACACCTTC. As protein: CASGYGTGTIYGYTF.

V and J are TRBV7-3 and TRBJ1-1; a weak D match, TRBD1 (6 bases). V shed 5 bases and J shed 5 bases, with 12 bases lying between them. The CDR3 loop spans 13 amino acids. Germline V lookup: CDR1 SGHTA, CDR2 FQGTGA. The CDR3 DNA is TGTGCCAGCAGCACCTCAGGGGAAACTGAAGCTTTCTTT. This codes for CASSTSGETEAFF. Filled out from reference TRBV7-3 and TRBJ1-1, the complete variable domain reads GAGVSQTPSNKVTEKGKYVELRCDPISGHTALYWYRQSLGQGPEFLIYFQGTGAADDSGLPNDRFFAVRPEGSVSTLKIQRTERGDSAVYLCASSTSGETEAFFGQGTRLTVV.

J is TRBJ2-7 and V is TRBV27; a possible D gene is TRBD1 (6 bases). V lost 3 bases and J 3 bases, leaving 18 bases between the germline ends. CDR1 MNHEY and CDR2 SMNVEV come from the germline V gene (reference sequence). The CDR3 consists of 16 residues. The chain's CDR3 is CASSFGPQQGSYEQYF. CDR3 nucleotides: TGTGCCAGCAGTTTCGGACCCCAGCAGGGGAGCTACGAGCAGTACTTC.

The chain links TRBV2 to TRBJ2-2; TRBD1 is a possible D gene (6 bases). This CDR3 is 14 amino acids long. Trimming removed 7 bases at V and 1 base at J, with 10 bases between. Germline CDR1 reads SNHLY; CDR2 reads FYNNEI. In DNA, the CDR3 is TGTGCCAGCATGCAGGGGATGAACACCGGGGAGCTGTTTTTT. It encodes CASMQGMNTGELFF.

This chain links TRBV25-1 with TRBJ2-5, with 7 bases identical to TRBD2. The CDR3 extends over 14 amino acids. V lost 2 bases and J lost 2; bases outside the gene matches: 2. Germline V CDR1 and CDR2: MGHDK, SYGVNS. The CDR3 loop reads CASSERAGQETQYF. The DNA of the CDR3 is TGTGCCAGCAGTGAAAGAGCGGGGCAAGAGACCCAGTACTTC.

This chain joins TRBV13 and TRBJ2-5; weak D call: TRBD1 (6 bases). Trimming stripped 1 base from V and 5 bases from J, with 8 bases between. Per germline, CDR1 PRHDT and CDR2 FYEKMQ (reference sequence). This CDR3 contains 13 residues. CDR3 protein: CASSLAGVETQYF. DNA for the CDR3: TGTGCCAGCAGCTTAGCAGGGGTCGAGACCCAGTACTTC. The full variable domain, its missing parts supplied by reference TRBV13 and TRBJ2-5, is AAGVIQSPRHLIKEKRETATLKCYPIPRHDTVYWYQQGPGQDPQFLISFYEKMQSDKGSIPDRFSAQQFSDYHSELNMSSLELGDSALYFCASSLAGVETQYFGPGTRLLVL.

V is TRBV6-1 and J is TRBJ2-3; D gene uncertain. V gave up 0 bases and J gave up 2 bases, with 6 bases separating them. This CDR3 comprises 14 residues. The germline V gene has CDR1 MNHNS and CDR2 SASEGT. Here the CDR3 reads CASSEAIHTDTQYF. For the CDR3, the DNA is TGTGCCAGCAGTGAAGCCATACACACAGATACGCAGTATTTT.

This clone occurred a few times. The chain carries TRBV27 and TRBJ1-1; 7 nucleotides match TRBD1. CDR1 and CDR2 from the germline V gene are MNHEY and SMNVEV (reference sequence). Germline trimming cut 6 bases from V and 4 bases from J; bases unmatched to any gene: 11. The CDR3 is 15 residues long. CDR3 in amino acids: CASRSTQGKRTEAFF. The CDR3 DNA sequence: TGTGCCAGCAGGTCAACACAGGGGAAGCGCACTGAAGCTTTCTTT.